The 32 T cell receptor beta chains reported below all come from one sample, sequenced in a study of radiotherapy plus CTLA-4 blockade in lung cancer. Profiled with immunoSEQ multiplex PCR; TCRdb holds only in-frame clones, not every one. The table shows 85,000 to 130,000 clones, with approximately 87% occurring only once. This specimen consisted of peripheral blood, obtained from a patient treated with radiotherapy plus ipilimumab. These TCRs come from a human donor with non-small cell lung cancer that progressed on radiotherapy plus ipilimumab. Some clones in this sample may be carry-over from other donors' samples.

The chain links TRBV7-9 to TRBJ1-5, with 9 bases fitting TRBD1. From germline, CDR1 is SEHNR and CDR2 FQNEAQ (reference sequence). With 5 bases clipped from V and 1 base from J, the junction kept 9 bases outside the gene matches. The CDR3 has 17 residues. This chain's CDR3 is CASSRGQGVGSNQPQHF. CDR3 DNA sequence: TGTGCCAGCAGCCGGGGACAGGGAGTAGGAAGCAATCAGCCCCAGCATTTT.

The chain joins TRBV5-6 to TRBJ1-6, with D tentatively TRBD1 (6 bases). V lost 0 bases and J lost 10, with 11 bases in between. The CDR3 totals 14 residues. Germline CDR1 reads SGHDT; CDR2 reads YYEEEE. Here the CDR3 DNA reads TGTGCCAGCAGCTTGGCAGGGGCTGGGTCACCCCTCCACTTT. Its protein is CASSLAGAGSPLHF.

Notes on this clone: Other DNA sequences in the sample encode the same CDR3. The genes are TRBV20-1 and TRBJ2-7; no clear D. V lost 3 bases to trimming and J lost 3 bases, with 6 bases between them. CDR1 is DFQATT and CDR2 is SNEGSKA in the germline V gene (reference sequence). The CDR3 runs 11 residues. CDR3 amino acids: CSASSSYEQYF. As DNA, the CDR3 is TGCAGTGCTAGTAGCAGCTACGAGCAGTACTTC.

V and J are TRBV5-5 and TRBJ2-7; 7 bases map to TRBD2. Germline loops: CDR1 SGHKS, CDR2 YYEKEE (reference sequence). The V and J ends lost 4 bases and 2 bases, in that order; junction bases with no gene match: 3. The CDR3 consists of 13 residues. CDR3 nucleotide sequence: TGTGCCAGCAGCCCTAGCGGAACCTACGAGCAGTACTTC. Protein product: CASSPSGTYEQYF.

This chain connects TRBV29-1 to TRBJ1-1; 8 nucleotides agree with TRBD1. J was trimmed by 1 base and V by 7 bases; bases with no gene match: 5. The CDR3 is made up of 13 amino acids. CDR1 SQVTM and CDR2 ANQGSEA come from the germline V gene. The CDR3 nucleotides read TGCAGCGCCCTAGGACAGGGGAACACTGAAGCTTTCTTT. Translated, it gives CSALGQGNTEAFF.

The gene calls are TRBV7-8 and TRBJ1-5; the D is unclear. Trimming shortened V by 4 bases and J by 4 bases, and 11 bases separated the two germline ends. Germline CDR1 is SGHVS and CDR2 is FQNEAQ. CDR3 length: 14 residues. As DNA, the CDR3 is TGTGCCAGCAGCTCCCCTTATTTGAATCAGCCCCAGCATTTT. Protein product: CASSSPYLNQPQHF.

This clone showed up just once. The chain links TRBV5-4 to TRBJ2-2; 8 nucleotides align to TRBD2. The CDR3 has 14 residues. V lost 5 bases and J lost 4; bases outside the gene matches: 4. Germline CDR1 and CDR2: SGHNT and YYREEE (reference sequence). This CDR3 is CASRFAGGTGELFF. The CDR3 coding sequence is TGTGCCAGCAGGTTCGCGGGGGGCACCGGGGAGCTGTTTTTT.

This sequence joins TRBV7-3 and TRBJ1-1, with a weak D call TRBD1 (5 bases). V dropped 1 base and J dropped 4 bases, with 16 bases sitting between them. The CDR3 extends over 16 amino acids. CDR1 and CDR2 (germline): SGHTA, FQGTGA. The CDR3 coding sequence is TGTGCCAGCAGCTTAATGGGGTCAGGGTTGAGCACTGAAGCTTTCTTT. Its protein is CASSLMGSGLSTEAFF.

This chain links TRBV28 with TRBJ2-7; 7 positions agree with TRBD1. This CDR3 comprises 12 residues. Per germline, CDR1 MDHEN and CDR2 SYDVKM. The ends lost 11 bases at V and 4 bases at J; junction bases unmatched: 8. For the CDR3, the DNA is TGTGCCGTAGGGGGCCCGGGTTACGAGCAGTACTTC. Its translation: CAVGGPGYEQYF.

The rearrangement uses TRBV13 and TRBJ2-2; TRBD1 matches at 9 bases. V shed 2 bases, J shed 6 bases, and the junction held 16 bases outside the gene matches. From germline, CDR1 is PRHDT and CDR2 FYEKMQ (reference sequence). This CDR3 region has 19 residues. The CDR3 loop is CASSLFGDRVFKWAGELFF. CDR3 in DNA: TGTGCCAGCAGCTTATTCGGGGACAGGGTCTTTAAGTGGGCCGGGGAGCTGTTTTTT.

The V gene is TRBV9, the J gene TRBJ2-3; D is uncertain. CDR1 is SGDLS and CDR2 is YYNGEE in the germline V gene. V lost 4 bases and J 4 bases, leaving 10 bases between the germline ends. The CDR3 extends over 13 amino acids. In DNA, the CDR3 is TGTGCCAGCAGCCTCATTAACTCAGATACGCAGTATTTT. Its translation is CASSLINSDTQYF.

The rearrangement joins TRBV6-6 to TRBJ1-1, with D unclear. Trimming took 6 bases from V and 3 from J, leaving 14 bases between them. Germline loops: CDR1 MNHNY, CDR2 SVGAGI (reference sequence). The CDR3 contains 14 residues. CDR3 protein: CASSDASEYTEAFF. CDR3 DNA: TGTGCCAGCAGCGACGCCTCAGAATACACTGAAGCTTTCTTT.

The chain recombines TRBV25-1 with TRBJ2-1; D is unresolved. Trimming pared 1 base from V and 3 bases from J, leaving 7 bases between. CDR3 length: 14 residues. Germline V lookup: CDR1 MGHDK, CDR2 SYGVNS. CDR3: CASSEFPDYNEQFF. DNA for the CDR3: TGTGCCAGCAGTGAATTTCCAGACTACAATGAGCAGTTCTTC.

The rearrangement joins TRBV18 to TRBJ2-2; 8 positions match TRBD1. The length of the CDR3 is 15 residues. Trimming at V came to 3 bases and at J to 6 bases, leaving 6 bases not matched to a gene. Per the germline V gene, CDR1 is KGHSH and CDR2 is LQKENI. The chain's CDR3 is CASSPVAGGSGELFF. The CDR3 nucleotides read TGTGCCAGCTCACCTGTCGCAGGGGGCTCCGGGGAGCTGTTTTTT.

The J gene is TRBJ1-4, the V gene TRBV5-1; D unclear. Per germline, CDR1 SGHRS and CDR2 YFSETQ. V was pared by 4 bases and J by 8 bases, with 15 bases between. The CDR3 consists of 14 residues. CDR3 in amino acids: CASSLALSHEKLFF. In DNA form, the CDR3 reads TGCGCCAGCAGCCTCGCTCTGTCGCACGAAAAACTGTTTTTT.

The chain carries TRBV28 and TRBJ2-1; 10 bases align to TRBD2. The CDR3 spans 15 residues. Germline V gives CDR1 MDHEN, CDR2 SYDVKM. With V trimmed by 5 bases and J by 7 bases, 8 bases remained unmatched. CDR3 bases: TGTGCCAGCAGTCCGCCTAGCGGGGGTAAAAATGAGCAGTTCTTC. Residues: CASSPPSGGKNEQFF. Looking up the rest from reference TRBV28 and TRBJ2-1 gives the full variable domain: DVKVTQSSRYLVKRTGEKVFLECVQDMDHENMFWYRQDPGLGLRLIYFSYDVKMKEKGDIPEGYSVSREKKERFSLILESASTNQTSMYLCASSPPSGGKNEQFFGPGTRLTVL.

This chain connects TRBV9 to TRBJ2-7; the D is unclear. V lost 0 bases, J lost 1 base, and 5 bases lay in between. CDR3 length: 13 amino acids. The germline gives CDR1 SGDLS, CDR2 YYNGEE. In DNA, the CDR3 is TGTGCCAGCAGCGTAGCGTCTTCCTACGAGCAGTACTTC. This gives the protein CASSVASSYEQYF.

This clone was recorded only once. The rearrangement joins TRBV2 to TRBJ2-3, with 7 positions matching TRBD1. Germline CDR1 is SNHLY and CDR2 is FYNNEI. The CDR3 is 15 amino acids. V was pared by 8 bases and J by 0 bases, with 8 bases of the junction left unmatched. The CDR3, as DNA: TGTGCCAGCGAGAAGACAGGGTCTAGCACAGATACGCAGTATTTT. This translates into CASEKTGSSTDTQYF.

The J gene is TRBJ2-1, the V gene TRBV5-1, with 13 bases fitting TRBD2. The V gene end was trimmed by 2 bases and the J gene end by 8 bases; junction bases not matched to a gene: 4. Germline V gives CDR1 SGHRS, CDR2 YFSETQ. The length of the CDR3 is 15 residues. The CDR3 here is CASSFGTSGVYEQFF. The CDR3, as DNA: TGCGCCAGCAGCTTCGGGACTAGCGGGGTCTATGAGCAGTTCTTC.

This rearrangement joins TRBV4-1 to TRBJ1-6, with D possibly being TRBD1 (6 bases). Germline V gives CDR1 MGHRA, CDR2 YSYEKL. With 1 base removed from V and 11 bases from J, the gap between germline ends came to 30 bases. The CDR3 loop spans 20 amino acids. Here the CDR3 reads CASSQVERQAPERRGAPLHF. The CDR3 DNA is TGCGCCAGCAGCCAAGTCGAAAGACAGGCCCCGGAGCGCCGGGGTGCACCCCTCCACTTT.

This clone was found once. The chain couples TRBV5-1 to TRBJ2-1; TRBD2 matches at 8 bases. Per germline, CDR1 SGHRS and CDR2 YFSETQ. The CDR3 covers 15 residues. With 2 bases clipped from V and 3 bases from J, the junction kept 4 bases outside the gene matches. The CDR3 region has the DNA TGCGCCAGCAGCTTCCTAGCGGGTAGCTACAATGAGCAGTTCTTC. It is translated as CASSFLAGSYNEQFF.

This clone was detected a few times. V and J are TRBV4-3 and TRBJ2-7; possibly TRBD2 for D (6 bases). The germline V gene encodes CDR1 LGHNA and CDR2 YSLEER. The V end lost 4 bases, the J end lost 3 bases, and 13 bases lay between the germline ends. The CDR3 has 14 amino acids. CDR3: CASSRSGLSYEQYF. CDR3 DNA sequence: TGCGCCAGCAGCCGATCGGGACTTAGCTACGAGCAGTACTTC.

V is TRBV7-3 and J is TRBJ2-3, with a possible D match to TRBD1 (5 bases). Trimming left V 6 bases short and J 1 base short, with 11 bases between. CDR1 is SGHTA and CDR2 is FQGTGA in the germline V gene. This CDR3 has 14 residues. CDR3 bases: TGTGCCAGCAGGCAGGGAAGTGGCACAGATACGCAGTATTTT. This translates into CASRQGSGTDTQYF.

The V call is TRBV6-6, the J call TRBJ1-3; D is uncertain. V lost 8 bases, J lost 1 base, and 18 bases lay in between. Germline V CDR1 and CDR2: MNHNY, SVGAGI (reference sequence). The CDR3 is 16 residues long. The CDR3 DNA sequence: TGTGCCAGCGACTACGGCCGGAGGTTATCTGGAAACACCATATATTTT. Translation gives CASDYGRRLSGNTIYF.

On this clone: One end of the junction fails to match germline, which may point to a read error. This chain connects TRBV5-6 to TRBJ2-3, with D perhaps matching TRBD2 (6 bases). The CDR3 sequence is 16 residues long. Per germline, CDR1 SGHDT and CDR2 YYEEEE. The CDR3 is CANSLLSGGAHNTQYF. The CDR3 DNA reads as TGTGCCAACAGCTTGCTCTCCGGAGGGGCTCACAATACGCAGTATTTT.

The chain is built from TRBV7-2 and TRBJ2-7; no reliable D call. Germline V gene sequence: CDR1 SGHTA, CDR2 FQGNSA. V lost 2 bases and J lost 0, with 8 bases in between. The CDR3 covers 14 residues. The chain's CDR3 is CASSLMTHSYEQYF. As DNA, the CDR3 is TGTGCCAGCAGCTTAATGACGCACTCCTACGAGCAGTACTTC.

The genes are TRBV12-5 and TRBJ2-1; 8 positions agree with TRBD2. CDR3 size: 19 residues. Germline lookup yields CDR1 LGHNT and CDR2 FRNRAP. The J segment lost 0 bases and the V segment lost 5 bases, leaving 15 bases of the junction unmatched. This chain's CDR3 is CASGPLTRGATPSYNEQFF. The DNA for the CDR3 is TGTGCTAGTGGTCCCCTCACGCGGGGGGCTACCCCCTCCTACAATGAGCAGTTCTTC.

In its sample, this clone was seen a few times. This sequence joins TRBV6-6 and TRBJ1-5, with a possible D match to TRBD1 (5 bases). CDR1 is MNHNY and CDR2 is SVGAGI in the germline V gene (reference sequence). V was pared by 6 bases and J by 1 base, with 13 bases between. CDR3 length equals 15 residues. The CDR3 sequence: CASRPPGFSNQPQHF. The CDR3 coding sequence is TGTGCCAGCAGACCCCCAGGGTTCAGCAATCAGCCCCAGCATTTT.

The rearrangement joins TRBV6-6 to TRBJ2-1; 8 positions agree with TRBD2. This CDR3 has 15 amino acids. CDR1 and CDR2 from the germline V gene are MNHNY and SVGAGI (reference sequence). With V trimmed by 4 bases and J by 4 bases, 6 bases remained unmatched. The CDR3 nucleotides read TGTGCCAGCAGTTTAACGGGACTAGAGTACAATGAGCAGTTCTTC. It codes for CASSLTGLEYNEQFF.

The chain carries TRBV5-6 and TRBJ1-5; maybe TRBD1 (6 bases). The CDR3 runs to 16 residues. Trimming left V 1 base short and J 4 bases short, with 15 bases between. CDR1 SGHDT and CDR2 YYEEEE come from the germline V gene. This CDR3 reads CASSLRGATGNQPQHF. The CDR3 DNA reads TGTGCCAGCAGCTTGCGGGGGGCCACAGGGAATCAGCCCCAGCATTTT.

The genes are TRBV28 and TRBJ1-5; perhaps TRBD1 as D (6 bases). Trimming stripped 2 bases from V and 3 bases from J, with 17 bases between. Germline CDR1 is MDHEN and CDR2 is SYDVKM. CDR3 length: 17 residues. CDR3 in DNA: TGTGCCAGCAGTTTAGTCGTGGGGCAGGGGAACAATCAGCCCCAGCATTTT. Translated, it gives CASSLVVGQGNNQPQHF.

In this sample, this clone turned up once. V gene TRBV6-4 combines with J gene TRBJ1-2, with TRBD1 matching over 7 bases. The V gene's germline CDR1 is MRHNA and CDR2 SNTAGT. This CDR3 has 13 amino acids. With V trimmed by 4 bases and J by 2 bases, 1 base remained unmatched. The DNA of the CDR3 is TGTGCCAGCAGTGCGACAGGGAACTATGGCTACACCTTC. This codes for CASSATGNYGYTF.